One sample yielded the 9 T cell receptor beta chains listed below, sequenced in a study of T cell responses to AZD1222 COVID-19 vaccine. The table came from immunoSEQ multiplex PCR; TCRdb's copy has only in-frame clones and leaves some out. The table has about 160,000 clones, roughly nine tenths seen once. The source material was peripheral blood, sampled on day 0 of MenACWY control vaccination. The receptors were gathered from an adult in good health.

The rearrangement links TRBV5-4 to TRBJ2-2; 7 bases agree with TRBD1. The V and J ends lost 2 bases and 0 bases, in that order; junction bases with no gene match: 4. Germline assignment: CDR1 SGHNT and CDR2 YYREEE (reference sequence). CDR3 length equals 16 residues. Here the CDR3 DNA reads TGTGCCAGCAGCTTCTTAGGGGGCGCGAACACCGGGGAGCTGTTTTTT. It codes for CASSFLGGANTGELFF.

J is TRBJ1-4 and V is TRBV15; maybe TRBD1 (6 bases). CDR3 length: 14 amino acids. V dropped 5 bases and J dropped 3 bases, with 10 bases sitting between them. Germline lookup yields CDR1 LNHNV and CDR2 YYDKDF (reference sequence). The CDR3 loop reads CATSGGGSNEKLFF. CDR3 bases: TGTGCCACCAGCGGGGGGGGCTCTAATGAAAAACTGTTTTTT. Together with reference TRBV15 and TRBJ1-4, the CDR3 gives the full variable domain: DAMVIQNPRYQVTQFGKPVTLSCSQTLNHNVMYWYQQKSSQAPKLLFHYYDKDFNNEADTPDNFQSRRPNTSFCFLDIRSPGLGDTAMYLCATSGGGSNEKLFFGSGTQLSVL.

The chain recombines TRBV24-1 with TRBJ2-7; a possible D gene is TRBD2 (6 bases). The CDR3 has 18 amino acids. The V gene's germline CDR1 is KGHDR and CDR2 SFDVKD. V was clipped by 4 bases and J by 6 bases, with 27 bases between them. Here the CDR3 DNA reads TGTGCCACCAGTGAACCGGCTCGACAGCTGGGACTCCCACCCGAGCAGTACTTC. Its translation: CATSEPARQLGLPPEQYF.

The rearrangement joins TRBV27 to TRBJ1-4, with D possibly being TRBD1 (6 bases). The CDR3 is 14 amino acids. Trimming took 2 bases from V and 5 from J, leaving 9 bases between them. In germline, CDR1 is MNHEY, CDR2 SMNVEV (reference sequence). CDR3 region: CASSLRQGNEKLFF. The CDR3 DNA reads TGTGCCAGCAGTTTAAGGCAGGGGAATGAAAAACTGTTTTTT. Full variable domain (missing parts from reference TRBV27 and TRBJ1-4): EAQVTQNPRYLITVTGKKLTVTCSQNMNHEYMSWYRQDPGLGLRQIYYSMNVEVTDKGDVPEGYKVSRKEKRNFPLILESPSPNQTSLYFCASSLRQGNEKLFFGSGTQLSVL.

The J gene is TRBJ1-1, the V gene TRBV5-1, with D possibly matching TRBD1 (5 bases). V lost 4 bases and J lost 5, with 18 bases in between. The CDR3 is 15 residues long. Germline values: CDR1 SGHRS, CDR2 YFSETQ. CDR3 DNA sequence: TGCGCCAGCAGCCCTTATTTATCCAAGGGGACTGAAGCTTTCTTT. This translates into CASSPYLSKGTEAFF. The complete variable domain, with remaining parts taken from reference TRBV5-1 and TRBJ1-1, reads KAGVTQTPRYLIKTRGQQVTLSCSPISGHRSVSWYQQTPGQGLQFLFEYFSETQRNKGNFPGRFSGRQFSNSRSEMNVSTLELGDSALYLCASSPYLSKGTEAFFGQGTRLTVV.

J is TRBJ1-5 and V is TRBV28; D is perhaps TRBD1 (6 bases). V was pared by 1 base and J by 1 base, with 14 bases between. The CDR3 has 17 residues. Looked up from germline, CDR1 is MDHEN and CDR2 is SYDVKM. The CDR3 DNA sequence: TGTGCCAGCAGTTTATCCCGAAGGACAGCCAGCAATCAGCCCCAGCATTTT. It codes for CASSLSRRTASNQPQHF.

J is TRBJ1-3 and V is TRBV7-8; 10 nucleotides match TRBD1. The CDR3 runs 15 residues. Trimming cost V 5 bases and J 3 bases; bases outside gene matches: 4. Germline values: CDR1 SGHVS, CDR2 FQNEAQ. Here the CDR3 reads CASSQGQGVGNTIYF. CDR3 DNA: TGTGCCAGCAGCCAAGGACAGGGGGTTGGAAACACCATATATTTT.

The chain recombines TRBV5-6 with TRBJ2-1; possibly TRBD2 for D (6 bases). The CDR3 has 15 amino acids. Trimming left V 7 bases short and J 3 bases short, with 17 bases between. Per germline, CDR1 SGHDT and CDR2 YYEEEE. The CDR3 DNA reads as TGTGCCAGCGCTGCCGAGACTAGAAACTACAATGAGCAGTTCTTC. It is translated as CASAAETRNYNEQFF.

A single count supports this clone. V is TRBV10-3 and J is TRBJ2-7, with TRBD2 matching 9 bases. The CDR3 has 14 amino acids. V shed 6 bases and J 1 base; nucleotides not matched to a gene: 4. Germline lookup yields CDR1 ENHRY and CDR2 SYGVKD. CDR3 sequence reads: CAIRASGISYEQYF. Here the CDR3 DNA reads TGTGCCATCAGAGCTAGCGGGATATCCTACGAGCAGTACTTC.